This is a list of T cell receptor beta chains from one sample in a study of blood T cell repertoires in COVID-19. The protocol was immunoSEQ multiplex PCR, while the TCRdb copy is restricted to in-frame clones and leaves out a portion. The data contain more than 300,000 clones, more than 90% of them seen just once; the ten biggest clones take up under 20%. The material sequenced was PBMCs or T cells enriched from blood (not recorded which). The receptors here all came from a woman between 25 and 40 years old who had recovered from COVID-19. CDR3s include the opening cysteine and the closing phenylalanine or tryptophan. A D gene is named only where the DNA matches it firmly. Size is omitted from some rows. Given values are once, few, many or a class for expanded clones.

cdr3_aa | cdr3_nt | d_call | v_call | cdr3_length | j_call | clone_size
CASRSDRANTGELFF | TGCGCCAGCAGATCGGACAGGGCGAACACCGGGGAGCTGTTTTTT | TRBD1 | TRBV5-1 | 15 | TRBJ2-2 | NA
CASSQGRTGTDTQYF | TGCGCCAGCAGCCAAGGCCGGACTGGCACAGATACGCAGTATTTT | NA | TRBV4-1 | 15 | TRBJ2-3 | NA
CASSIATSLNTEAFF | TGTGCCAGTAGTATCGCGACATCATTGAACACTGAAGCTTTCTTT | NA | TRBV19 | 15 | TRBJ1-1 | NA
CASSALDRVQETQYF | TGTGCCAGCAGTGCTTTAGACAGGGTCCAAGAGACCCAGTACTTC | TRBD1 | TRBV27 | 15 | TRBJ2-5 | NA
CASSSSYEQYF | TGTGCCAGCAGCTCTTCCTACGAGCAGTACTTC | NA | TRBV5-4 | 11 | TRBJ2-7 | NA
CARRAFRGGNNQPQHF | TGTGCCAGAAGAGCTTTCCGGGGGGGTAACAATCAGCCCCAGCATTTT | NA | TRBV5-3 | 16 | TRBJ1-5 | NA
CASNGDRTSNSPLHF | TGTGCCAGTAATGGGGACAGGACGTCTAATTCACCCCTCCACTTT | TRBD1 | TRBV19 | 15 | TRBJ1-6 | few
CSASRASGGVPSYNEQFF | TGCAGTGCTAGTCGCGCTAGCGGGGGGGTACCCTCCTACAATGAGCAGTTCTTC | TRBD2 | TRBV20-1 | 18 | TRBJ2-1 | once
CASSGGTSGNNEQFF | TGTGCCAGCAGCGGAGGGACTAGCGGGAATAATGAGCAGTTCTTC | TRBD2 | TRBV6-2/TRBV6-3 | 15 | TRBJ2-1 | NA
CASSLVDRDAGELFF | TGTGCCAGCAGCTTGGTGGACAGGGACGCCGGGGAGCTGTTTTTT | TRBD1 | TRBV5-4 | 15 | TRBJ2-2 | NA
CASSFSEGAPLHF | TGTGCCAGCAGCTTCTCGGAGGGAGCACCCCTCCACTTT | NA | TRBV11-2 | 13 | TRBJ1-6 | NA
CASSHYRAGIGANVLTF | TGCGCCAGCAGCCACTATAGAGCAGGGATCGGGGCCAACGTCCTGACTTTC | NA | TRBV4-1 | 17 | TRBJ2-6 | NA
CASSLGTGVNEQYF | TGTGCCAGCAGCTTAGGGACAGGGGTAAACGAGCAGTACTTC | TRBD1 | TRBV7-6 | 14 | TRBJ2-7 | NA
CASSIQGTGANVLTF | TGTGCCAGTAGTATCCAGGGTACTGGGGCCAACGTCCTGACTTTC | NA | TRBV19 | 15 | TRBJ2-6 | NA
CSASRTDGNQPQHF | TGCAGTGCTAGTAGGACAGACGGCAATCAGCCCCAGCATTTT | NA | TRBV20-1 | 14 | TRBJ1-5 | NA
CATSLGNENTEAFF | TGTGCTACCTCCCTGGGCAACGAAAACACTGAAGCTTTCTTT | NA | TRBV12-5 | 14 | TRBJ1-1 | NA
CATSRDLAQSLHF | TGTGCCACCAGCAGAGATCTGGCCCAATCCCTCCACTTT | NA | TRBV15 | 13 | TRBJ1-6 | NA
CASSASGSLNGYTF | TGTGCCAGCAGCGCCTCGGGGTCCCTGAATGGCTACACCTTC | NA | TRBV6-2/TRBV6-3 | 14 | TRBJ1-2 | once
CASSERGHGYTF | TGTGCCAGCAGTGAAAGAGGGCATGGCTACACCTTC | NA | TRBV2 | 12 | TRBJ1-2 | NA
CASSQEDTDRAYEQYF | TGTGCCAGCAGCCAAGAAGACACGGACAGGGCCTACGAGCAGTACTTC | TRBD1 | TRBV4-2 | 16 | TRBJ2-7 | NA
CASSFPGTGPYEQYF | TGTGCCAGCAGTTTTCCCGGGACAGGCCCATACGAGCAGTACTTC | TRBD1 | TRBV6-5 | 15 | TRBJ2-7 | NA
CASRGGSGANQPQHF | TGTGCCAGCAGGGGAGGATCTGGCGCTAATCAGCCCCAGCATTTT | NA | TRBV2 | 15 | TRBJ1-5 | once
CASLYEQYF | TGTGCCAGTCTCTACGAGCAGTACTTC | NA | TRBV5-8 | 9 | TRBJ2-7 | NA
CSGGHGPPYEQYF | TGCAGCGGCGGACACGGACCTCCCTACGAGCAGTACTTC | NA | TRBV29-1 | 13 | TRBJ2-7 | NA
CASSLVYIGTGDYYEQYF | TGCGCCAGCAGCTTGGTCTATATTGGGACAGGGGATTACTACGAGCAGTACTTC | TRBD1 | TRBV5-1 | 18 | TRBJ2-7 | NA
CASSPYEGVGEKLFF | TGTGCCAGCTCACCATATGAGGGGGTCGGCGAAAAACTGTTTTTT | NA | TRBV18 | 15 | TRBJ1-4 | NA
CASSRLVGQGSYEQYF | TGTGCCAGTAGTAGGCTGGTGGGACAGGGCTCCTACGAGCAGTACTTC | TRBD1 | TRBV19 | 16 | TRBJ2-7 | NA
CASSSMTGGAFF | TGTGCCAGCAGCTCAATGACAGGGGGAGCTTTCTTT | TRBD1 | TRBV11-3 | 12 | TRBJ1-1 | NA
CAISDGGTGIQQYF | TGTGCCATCAGTGATGGAGGGACAGGGATTCAGCAGTACTTC | TRBD1 | TRBV10-3 | 14 | TRBJ2-7 | NA
CASSPWTGWGYGYTF | TGTGCCAGCAGTCCGTGGACGGGATGGGGCTATGGCTACACCTTC | NA | TRBV28 | 15 | TRBJ1-2 | NA
CASSHRTSGTGELFF | TGTGCCAGCAGCCACCGGACTAGCGGGACCGGGGAGCTGTTTTTT | TRBD2 | TRBV7-2 | 15 | TRBJ2-2 | NA
CASSLGGARLYEQYF | TGTGCCAGCAGCCTGGGGGGGGCTCGACTTTACGAGCAGTACTTC | NA | TRBV6-6 | 15 | TRBJ2-7 | NA
CASSIQGVLTDTQYF | TGTGCCAGTAGTATCCAAGGGGTGTTAACAGATACGCAGTATTTT | NA | TRBV19 | 15 | TRBJ2-3 | NA
CASSPRGAYEQYF | TGTGCCAGCAGCCCCCGGGGGGCCTACGAGCAGTACTTC | TRBD2 | TRBV3-1/TRBV3-2 | 13 | TRBJ2-7 | NA
CASSQGVRKSGNTIYF | TGTGCCAGCAGCCAAGGTGTGCGAAAGTCTGGAAACACCATATATTTT | NA | TRBV3-1/TRBV3-2 | 16 | TRBJ1-3 | NA
CASGGRGHQPQHF | TGTGCCAGCGGTGGCAGGGGGCATCAGCCCCAGCATTTT | TRBD1 | TRBV28 | 13 | TRBJ1-5 | NA
CATSTGLTGELFF | TGTGCCACCAGCACGGGACTTACCGGGGAGCTGTTTTTT | NA | TRBV15 | 13 | TRBJ2-2 | once
CASTPGGGNYEQYF | TGTGCCAGCACCCCCGGGGGGGGAAACTACGAGCAGTACTTC | TRBD2 | TRBV28 | 14 | TRBJ2-7 | NA
CASSSGGLRAQPQHF | TGTGCCAGCAGCTCAGGCGGGTTGAGGGCTCAGCCCCAGCATTTT | NA | TRBV7-2 | 15 | TRBJ1-5 | NA
CASSLNGGSVTEAFF | TGTGCCAGCAGCTTAAACGGGGGGAGTGTTACTGAAGCTTTCTTT | NA | TRBV7-8 | 15 | TRBJ1-1 | NA
CASSGGQGVYEQYF | TGTGCCAGTAGTGGGGGACAGGGGGTCTACGAGCAGTACTTC | TRBD1 | TRBV19 | 14 | TRBJ2-7 | NA
CASSLGGYQPQHF | TGTGCCAGCAGTTTAGGAGGGTATCAGCCCCAGCATTTT | NA | TRBV12-3/TRBV12-4 | 13 | TRBJ1-5 | NA
CASSLAGVSYEQYF | TGTGCCAGCAGCTTAGCCGGGGTCTCCTACGAGCAGTACTTC | NA | TRBV11-3 | 14 | TRBJ2-7 | NA
CASSPPDRNSGNTIYF | TGTGCCAGCAGCCCCCCTGACAGGAACTCTGGAAACACCATATATTTT | NA | TRBV7-9 | 16 | TRBJ1-3 | NA
CASSPTGGQFF | TGTGCTAGCAGCCCTACAGGGGGCCAGTTCTTC | TRBD1 | TRBV7-7 | 11 | TRBJ2-1 | NA
CASSQDRGGYNEQFF | TGTGCCAGCAGCCAAGATAGGGGGGGCTACAATGAGCAGTTCTTC | NA | TRBV3-1/TRBV3-2 | 15 | TRBJ2-1 | NA
CASSSPGQGIITEKLFF | TGCGCCAGCAGCTCTCCGGGACAGGGCATTATTACCGAAAAACTGTTTTTT | TRBD1 | TRBV4-1 | 17 | TRBJ1-4 | NA
CASSDSAGATDTQYF | TGTGCCAGCAGTGACTCAGCGGGAGCCACAGATACGCAGTATTTT | TRBD2 | TRBV6-4 | 15 | TRBJ2-3 | NA
CAGSRVLRGVNTEAFF | TGTGCCGGCAGCAGAGTACTCAGGGGGGTGAACACTGAAGCTTTCTTT | NA | TRBV21-1 | 16 | TRBJ1-1 | NA
CASSSREDSPLHF | TGCGCCAGCAGCTCGAGGGAGGATTCACCCCTCCACTTT | NA | TRBV5-1 | 13 | TRBJ1-6 | NA
CSLGRGSVQFF | TGCAGCCTAGGCCGGGGGTCGGTGCAGTTCTTC | NA | TRBV29-1 | 11 | TRBJ2-1 | NA
CASSYGAVAGQPQHF | TGTGCCAGCAGTTACGGGGCCGTGGCCGGGCAGCCCCAGCATTTT | NA | TRBV6-2/TRBV6-3 | 15 | TRBJ1-5 | once